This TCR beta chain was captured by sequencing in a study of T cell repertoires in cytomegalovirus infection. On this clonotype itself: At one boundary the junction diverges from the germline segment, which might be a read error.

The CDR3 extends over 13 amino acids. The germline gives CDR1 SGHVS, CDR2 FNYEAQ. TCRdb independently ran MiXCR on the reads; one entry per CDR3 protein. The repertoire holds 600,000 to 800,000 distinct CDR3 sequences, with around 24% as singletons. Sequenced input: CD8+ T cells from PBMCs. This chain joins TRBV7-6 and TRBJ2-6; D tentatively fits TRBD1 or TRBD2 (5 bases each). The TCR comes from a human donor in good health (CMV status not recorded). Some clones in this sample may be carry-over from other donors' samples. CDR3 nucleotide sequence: TGTGCCAGCAGCCCTGACGGGGCCAACGTCCCGACTTTC. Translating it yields CASSPDGANVPTF.